The sample holds many counts of the clone carrying this T cell receptor beta chain. What it recognizes is unknown. There were TCR beta CDR3 regions amplified from RNA transcripts. The study used the HTBI primer set for a first-round RT-PCR of the TCR CDR3. MiXCR, run by TCRdb on the multiplex PCR reads, gives a single entry per CDR3 protein. The table includes under 650,000 distinct CDR3 sequences, around 15% detected once. This specimen belongs to a study of T cells in Graves' hyperthyroidism and ophthalmopathy. V lost 4 bases, J lost 4 bases, and 11 bases lay in between. Germline assignment: CDR1 MNHEY and CDR2 SVGEGT. This CDR3 has 14 amino acids. Findings and limits, study-wide: The authors' 13 V-J model separated ophthalmopathy from stable hyperthyroidism.

This clonotype was obtained from a woman in her 30s with Graves' hyperthyroidism. The sequencing input was blood. The gene calls are TRBV6-2 or TRBV6-3 and TRBJ2-1; the D is unclear. CDR3 in amino acids: CASSSGLNYNEQFF. CDR3 nucleotides: TGTGCCAGCAGTTCGGGCCTTAATTACAATGAGCAGTTCTTC.